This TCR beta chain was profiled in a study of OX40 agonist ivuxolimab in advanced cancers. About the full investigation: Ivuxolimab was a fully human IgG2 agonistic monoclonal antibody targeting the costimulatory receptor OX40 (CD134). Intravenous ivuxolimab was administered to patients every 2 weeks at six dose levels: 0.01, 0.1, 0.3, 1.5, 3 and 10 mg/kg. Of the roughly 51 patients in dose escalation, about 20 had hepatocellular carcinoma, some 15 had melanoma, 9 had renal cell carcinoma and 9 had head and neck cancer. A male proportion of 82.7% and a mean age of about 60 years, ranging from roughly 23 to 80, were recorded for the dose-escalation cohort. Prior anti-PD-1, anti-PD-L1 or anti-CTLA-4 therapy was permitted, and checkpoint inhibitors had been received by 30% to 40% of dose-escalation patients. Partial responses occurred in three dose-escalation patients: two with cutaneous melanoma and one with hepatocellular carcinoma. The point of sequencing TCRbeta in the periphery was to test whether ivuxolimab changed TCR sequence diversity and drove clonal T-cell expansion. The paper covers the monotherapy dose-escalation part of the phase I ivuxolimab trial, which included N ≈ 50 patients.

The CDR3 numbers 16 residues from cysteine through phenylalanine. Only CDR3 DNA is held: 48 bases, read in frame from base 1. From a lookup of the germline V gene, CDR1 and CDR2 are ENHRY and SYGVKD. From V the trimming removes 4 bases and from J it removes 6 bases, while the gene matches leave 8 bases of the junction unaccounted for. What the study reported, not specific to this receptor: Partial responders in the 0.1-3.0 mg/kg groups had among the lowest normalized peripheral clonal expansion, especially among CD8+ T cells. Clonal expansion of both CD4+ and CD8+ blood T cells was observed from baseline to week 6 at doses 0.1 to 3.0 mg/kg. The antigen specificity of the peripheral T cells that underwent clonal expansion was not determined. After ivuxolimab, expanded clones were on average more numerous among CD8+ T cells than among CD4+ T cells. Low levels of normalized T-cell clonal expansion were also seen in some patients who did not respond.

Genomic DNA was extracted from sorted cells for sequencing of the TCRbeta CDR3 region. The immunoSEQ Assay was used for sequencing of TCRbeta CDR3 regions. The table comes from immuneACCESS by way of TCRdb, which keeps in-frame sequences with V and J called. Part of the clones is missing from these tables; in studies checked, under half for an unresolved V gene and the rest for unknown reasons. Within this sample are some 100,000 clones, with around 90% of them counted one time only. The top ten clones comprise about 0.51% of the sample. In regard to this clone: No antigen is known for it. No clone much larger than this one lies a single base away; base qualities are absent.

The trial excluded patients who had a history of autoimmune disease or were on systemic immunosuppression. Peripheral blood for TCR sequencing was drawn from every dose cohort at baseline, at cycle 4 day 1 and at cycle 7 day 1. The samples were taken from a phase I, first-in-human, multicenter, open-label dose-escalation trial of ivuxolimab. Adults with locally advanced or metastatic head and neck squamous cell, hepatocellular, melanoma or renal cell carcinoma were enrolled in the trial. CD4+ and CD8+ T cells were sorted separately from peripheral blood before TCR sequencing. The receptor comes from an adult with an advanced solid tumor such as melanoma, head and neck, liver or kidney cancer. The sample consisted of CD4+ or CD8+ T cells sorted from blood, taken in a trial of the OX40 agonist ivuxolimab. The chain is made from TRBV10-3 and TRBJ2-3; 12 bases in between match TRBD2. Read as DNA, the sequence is TGTGCCATCAGTGGTCTACTAGCGGGAGGTGGTGATACGCAGTATTTT. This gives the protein CAISGLLAGGGDTQYF.